This TCR beta chain appears in the sequencing data of a study of T cell responses to AZD1222 COVID-19 vaccine. Study observations and caveats: Spike-specific TCR breadth and depth grew following two AZD1222 doses. Nearly half of spike-specific TCRs reportedly target variant regions that are unmutated in the B.1.351 and B.1.1.7 variants. Spike-wide vaccine-associated CD4 TCRs dominated at 160-218 and 743-854. Mostly white British, mostly female donors; authors suggested clonal diversity may be underestimated.

Points on this clone: Antigen: not known.

Libraries were prepared by immunoSEQ multiplex PCR; TCRdb keeps only in-frame clonotypes and omits some of them. The sample records roughly 80,000 clones, about nine tenths being singletons. Unmatched junction bases numbered 11, after V lost 7 bases and J lost 2 bases. The CDR3 totals 15 residues. Per the germline V gene, CDR1 is MNHEY and CDR2 is SMNVEV (reference sequence). The chain recombines TRBV27 with TRBJ2-7; 7 nucleotides agree with TRBD1. The material was peripheral blood, obtained on day 0 of MenACWY control vaccination. The source of this sequence is an adult in good health. This CDR3 reads CASTRSAGGAYEQYF. The CDR3 coding sequence is TGTGCCAGCACGAGGTCCGCAGGGGGAGCCTACGAGCAGTACTTC.